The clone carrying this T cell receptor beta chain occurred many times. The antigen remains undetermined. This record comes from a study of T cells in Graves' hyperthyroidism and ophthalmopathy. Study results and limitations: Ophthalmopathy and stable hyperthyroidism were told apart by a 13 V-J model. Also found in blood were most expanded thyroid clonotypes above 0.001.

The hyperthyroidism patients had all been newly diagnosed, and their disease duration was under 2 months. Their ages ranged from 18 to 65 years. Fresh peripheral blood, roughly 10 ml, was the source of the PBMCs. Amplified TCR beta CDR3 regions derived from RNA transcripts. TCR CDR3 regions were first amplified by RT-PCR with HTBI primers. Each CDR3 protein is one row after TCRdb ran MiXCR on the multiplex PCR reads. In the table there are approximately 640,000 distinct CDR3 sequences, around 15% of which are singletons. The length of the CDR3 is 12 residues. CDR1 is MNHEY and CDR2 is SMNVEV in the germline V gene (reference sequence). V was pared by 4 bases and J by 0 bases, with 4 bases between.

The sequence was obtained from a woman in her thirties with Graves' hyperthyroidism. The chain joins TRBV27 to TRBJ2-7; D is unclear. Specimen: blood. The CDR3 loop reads CASSSRSYEQYF. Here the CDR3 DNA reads TGTGCCAGCAGTTCTCGCTCCTACGAGCAGTACTTC.